This TCR beta chain is drawn from a study of low-dose radiotherapy and immunotherapy resistance in tumors. Study-level information: The study delivered 0.5 Gy per fraction every 2 weeks to Cohort 1, totaling 6.5 Gy.

Priming of first-strand cDNA relied on TRAV- and TRBV-specific primers (covering alpha and beta chains). Amplification, which lasted 20 to 25 PCR cycles, used a constant-region primer and V-primer adapter to amplify TCRs. TCRdb itself ran the reads through MiXCR, one entry per CDR3 protein. The sample has around 76,000 distinct CDR3 sequences, more than 25% seen once. This clonotype was observed a few times. Regarding time point: before trial treatment. In the RACIN dose-escalation trial, donors got nivolumab plus ipilimumab with aspirin, cyclophosphamide and radiotherapy. The source was PBMCs, collected before treatment. The clonotype comes from a female donor with ovarian cancer.

CDR3 coding DNA: TGCAGTGCCAGACTTACGGGCACCCTCCACTTT. It specifies CSARLTGTLHF. The chain carries TRBV20-1 and TRBJ1-6; D not resolved. There are 11 residues in the CDR3. The germline V gene encodes CDR1 DFQATT and CDR2 SNEGSKA (reference sequence). Trimming stripped 6 bases from V and 14 bases from J, with 14 bases between.